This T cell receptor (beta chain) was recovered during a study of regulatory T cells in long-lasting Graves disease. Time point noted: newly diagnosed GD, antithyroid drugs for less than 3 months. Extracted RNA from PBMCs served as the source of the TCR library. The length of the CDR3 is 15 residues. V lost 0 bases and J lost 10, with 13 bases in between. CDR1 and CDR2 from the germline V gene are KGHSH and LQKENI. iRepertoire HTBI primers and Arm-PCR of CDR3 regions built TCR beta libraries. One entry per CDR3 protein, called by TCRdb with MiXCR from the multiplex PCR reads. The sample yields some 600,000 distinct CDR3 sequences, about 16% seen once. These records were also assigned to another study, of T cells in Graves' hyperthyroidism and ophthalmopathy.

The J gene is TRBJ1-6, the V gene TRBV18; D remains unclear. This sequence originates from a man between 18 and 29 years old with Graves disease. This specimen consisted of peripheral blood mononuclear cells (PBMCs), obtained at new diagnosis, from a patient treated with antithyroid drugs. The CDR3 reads CASSPPGPLGSPLHF. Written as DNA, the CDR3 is TGTGCCAGCTCACCACCAGGGCCCTTGGGATCACCCCTCCACTTT.